The sequence of this T cell receptor beta chain was determined in a study of shared clonotypes between healthy human individuals. At the level of the study: CD4 naive and memory got three plates each, CD8 naive two, CD8 memory one. Broader study findings: Several donors shared around 5.2% of their naive CD4 clonotypes. Non-shared clonotypes had lower generation probabilities than those shared by all four donors.

All donors were healthy HIV-negative adults lacking recent acute infections or vaccinations. The CDR3 extends over 16 amino acids. Germline CDR1 is KGHSH and CDR2 is LQKENI. V was cut by 0 bases and J by 4 bases, with 14 bases left in between. Method: immunoSEQ multiplex PCR; TCRdb's copy keeps in-frame clones and lacks some. Of a few million clones in the sample, roughly 90% were seen once. Remarks on this clone: Its antigen is still unknown.

The sequence was collected from a man aged 18-30 years in good health. Some clones in this sample may be carry-over from other donors' samples. Sequenced sample: naive CD4+ T cells from PBMCs. Regarding subset: CD45RA+ positively selected. The genes are TRBV18 and TRBJ2-3; D ambiguous. CDR3 in DNA: TGTGCCAGCTCACCACCCCTACGTCAGATCTCAGATACGCAGTATTTT. Residues: CASSPPLRQISDTQYF.